This TCR beta chain was documented in a study of siplizumab effects on memory and regulatory T cells. The CDR3 runs to 13 residues. Germline V gives CDR1 MNHEY, CDR2 SMNVEV (reference sequence). V gave up 3 bases and J gave up 6 bases, with 9 bases separating them. Study outcomes and limitations: The diversity of naive T cells seemed greater than that of memory cells, and their alloresponse contribution seemed major.

Assayed TCR templates numbered 80,000 to 100,000 for each sample. Sequenced by immunoSEQ multiplex PCR; TCRdb stores in-frame clones only, minus some. The sample comprises 75,000 to 100,000 clones, over 90% of which are singletons, and 1.3% rests with the top ten. As for this clone: The antigen is unknown.

The TCR comes from a human donor in good health. The material sequenced was non-Treg CD4+ T cells sorted from blood. The chain joins TRBV27 to TRBJ2-4; D might be TRBD1 (5 bases). Here the CDR3 DNA reads TGTGCCAGCAGTTTGCAGGGTTCAAACATTCAGTACTTC. Encoded protein: CASSLQGSNIQYF.